Each of the 5 T cell receptor beta chains below was sequenced from the same sample in a study of blood T cells in healthy people across ages. A second about 7 to 11 cycle PCR used barcoded and J-beta primers. TCRdb used MiXCR to reprocess the 5' RACE reads, holding one entry per CDR3 protein. The sample consists of roughly 2 million distinct CDR3 sequences, 49% of them appearing once. The sequencing sample was made of blood. The source is a woman aged 40-49 years in good health.

This clonotype was seen repeatedly, ten times or more. At one end the junction does not follow the germline gene, possibly because of a read error. The genes are TRBV5-1 and TRBJ1-1; D uncertain. The CDR3 is 13 amino acids. Germline CDR1 and CDR2: SGHRS and YFSETQ. CDR3 loop: CASSLEVNTEAFF. As DNA, the CDR3 is TGTGCCAGCAGCTTAGAAGTGAACACTGAAGCTTTCTTT.

The sample holds one count of this clonotype. This chain connects TRBV20-1 to TRBJ1-2; TRBD1 might be the D (5 bases). CDR1 DFQATT and CDR2 SNEGSKA come from the germline V gene (reference sequence). The CDR3 has 16 amino acids. Trimming took 0 bases from V and 0 from J, leaving 14 bases between them. CDR3 sequence reads: CSARDIRAGSNYGYTF. The CDR3 DNA reads as TGCAGTGCTAGAGATATACGGGCAGGGTCTAACTATGGCTACACCTTC.

CDR3: CASSLGKARETQYF. CDR3 DNA sequence: TGCGCCAGCAGCTTGGGGAAGGCTAGGGAGACCCAGTACTTC. This chain joins TRBV5-1 and TRBJ2-5; no reliable D call. Germline V lookup: CDR1 SGHRS, CDR2 YFSETQ. V lost 0 bases, J lost 5 bases, and 11 bases lay in between. The CDR3 has 14 amino acids.

This clonotype came up a few times. This chain connects TRBV29-1 to TRBJ1-1; D not certain. The CDR3 is made up of 11 amino acids. V lost 6 bases and J 6 bases, leaving 11 bases between the germline ends. Germline loops: CDR1 SQVTM, CDR2 ANQGSEA. The CDR3 loop reads CSVPGRAEAFF. CDR3 bases: TGCAGCGTCCCCGGTAGAGCTGAAGCTTTCTTT. Using reference TRBV29-1 and TRBJ1-1 for the parts outside the CDR3, the full variable domain is SAVISQKPSRDICQRGTSLTIQCQVDSQVTMMFWYRQQPGQSLTLIATANQGSEATYESGFVIDKFPISRPNLTFSTLTVSNMSPEDSSIYLCSVPGRAEAFFGQGTRLTVV.

V is TRBV6-5 and J is TRBJ1-1, with a tentative D call TRBD1 (6 bases). Trimming shortened V by 4 bases and J by 3 bases, and 12 bases separated the two germline ends. CDR3 length: 14 residues. In germline, CDR1 is MNHEY, CDR2 SVGAGI. CDR3 nucleotides: TGTGCCAGCAGTTTGGTTCCAGGGGACACTGAAGCTTTCTTT. Translated, it gives CASSLVPGDTEAFF.